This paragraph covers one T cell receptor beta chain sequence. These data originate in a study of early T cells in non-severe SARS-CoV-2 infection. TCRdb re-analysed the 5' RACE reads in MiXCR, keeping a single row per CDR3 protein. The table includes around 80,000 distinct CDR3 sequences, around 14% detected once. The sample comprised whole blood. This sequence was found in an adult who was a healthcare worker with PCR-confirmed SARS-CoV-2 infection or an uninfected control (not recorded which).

CDR3 bases: TGTGCCAGCAGCCCCCCGAATAGCGGGGGCCCCAAGGCGCAGTATTTT. This encodes CASSPPNSGGPKAQYF. The chain recombines TRBV7-2 with TRBJ2-3; 9 bases agree with TRBD2. Losses at the gene ends were 5 bases for V and 10 bases for J; bases not matched to a gene: 16. The CDR3 length is 16 residues. In germline, CDR1 is SGHTA, CDR2 FQGNSA.